These 20 T cell receptor beta chains were all obtained from the same sample, sequenced in a study of identical twins. TCRdb recomputed calls from the 5' RACE reads with MiXCR, one row per CDR3 protein. Of a few hundred thousand distinct CDR3 sequences in the sample, roughly 13% are singletons; the top ten hold about 0.94%. The same sample was also studied in work on yellow fever vaccine responses in identical twins.

The sequenced sample was CD4+ T cells sorted from blood. These receptors were obtained from a woman between 18 and 30 years old in good health.

The V and J genes are TRBV15 and TRBJ2-5; D is perhaps TRBD1 or TRBD2 (6 bases each). This CDR3 region has 16 residues. The V end was cut by 3 bases, the J end by 5 bases, with 19 bases between. Per germline, CDR1 LNHNV and CDR2 YYDKDF (reference sequence). CDR3 in amino acids: CATSRDFGGLGETQYF. The CDR3 DNA reads TGTGCCACCAGCAGGGACTTTGGGGGGCTCGGTGAGACCCAGTACTTC.

The chain joins TRBV2 to TRBJ2-1; maybe TRBD2 (5 bases). V lost 7 bases to trimming and J lost 5 bases, with 12 bases between them. Germline V CDR1 and CDR2: SNHLY, FYNNEI. CDR3 length: 13 residues. CDR3 region: CASNLEADNEQFF. In nucleotides, the CDR3 is TGTGCCAGCAACTTGGAAGCGGACAATGAGCAGTTCTTC.

The rearrangement links TRBV15 to TRBJ2-2, with unresolved D. V was clipped by 6 bases and J by 4 bases, with 9 bases between them. The CDR3 contains 13 residues. Germline CDR1 LNHNV, CDR2 YYDKDF (reference sequence). CDR3 DNA sequence: TGTGCCACCAGGGGCCAGAGCACCGGGGAGCTGTTTTTT. Translating it yields CATRGQSTGELFF.

In this sample, this clonotype turned up a few times. The chain has TRBV7-2 and TRBJ2-2; 7 bases align to TRBD2. Germline V gene lookup returns CDR1 SGHTA and CDR2 FQGNSA. Trimming took 3 bases from V and 4 from J; bases not matched to a gene: 2. The CDR3 consists of 14 residues. CDR3 DNA sequence: TGTGCCAGCAGCTTCGGGGGGATCACCGGGGAGCTGTTTTTT. It is translated as CASSFGGITGELFF.

This clonotype was recorded a few times. The rearrangement joins TRBV6-5 to TRBJ1-3; D not resolved. V lost 5 bases, J lost 3 bases, and 17 bases lay in between. The CDR3 runs 16 residues. Germline CDR1 reads MNHEY; CDR2 reads SVGAGI. CDR3 nucleotide sequence: TGTGCCAGCAGTCCCGATTGGGGTGGTGGTGGAAACACCATATATTTT. Translated: CASSPDWGGGGNTIYF.

This clonotype showed up just a few times. The CDR3 protein is CASTPDIQGETQYF. For the CDR3, the DNA is TGTGCCAGCACCCCGGACATCCAGGGAGAGACCCAGTACTTC. This sequence joins TRBV6-1 and TRBJ2-5, with D possibly being TRBD1 (5 bases). V was cut by 7 bases and J by 4 bases, with 16 bases left in between. The germline CDR1 and CDR2 sequences are MNHNS and SASEGT. This CDR3 region has 14 residues.

The chain joins TRBV5-4 to TRBJ2-3; D gene ambiguous. The CDR3 totals 15 residues. Germline V lookup: CDR1 SGHNT, CDR2 YYREEE (reference sequence). Trimming stripped 4 bases from V and 1 base from J, with 13 bases between. The DNA for the CDR3 is TGTGCCAGCAGCGATCCGGACGGCCGCACAGATACGCAGTATTTT. Encoded protein: CASSDPDGRTDTQYF.

This clonotype was counted many times. The gene calls are TRBV29-1 and TRBJ2-1, with a tentative D call TRBD1 (7 bases). Germline V gives CDR1 SQVTM, CDR2 ANQGSEA. The CDR3 totals 14 residues. Trimming stripped 6 bases from V and 6 bases from J, with 18 bases between. CDR3 residues: CSVEGTVGINEQFF. CDR3 nucleotides: TGCAGCGTGGAGGGGACAGTAGGGATCAATGAGCAGTTCTTC.

CDR3 sequence: CASSPAPTGELFF. In DNA form, the CDR3 reads TGTGCCAGCAGCCCGGCACCCACCGGGGAGCTGTTTTTT. The chain uses TRBV14 and TRBJ2-2; D is unresolved. Germline V gene data show CDR1 as SGHDN and CDR2 as FVKESK. V was clipped by 4 bases and J by 4 bases, with 7 bases between them. The CDR3 consists of 13 residues.

This chain connects TRBV3-1 to TRBJ2-2; TRBD2 aligns across 8 bases. CDR1 is LGHDT, CDR2 YNNKEL, per germline (reference sequence). CDR3 length equals 19 residues. V lost 0 bases to trimming and J lost 1 base; unmatched junction nucleotides: 10. The CDR3 bases are TGTGCCAGCAGCCAAGATTTGGGGCGGGGGGACCTGAACACCGGGGAGCTGTTTTTT. It specifies CASSQDLGRGDLNTGELFF.

The chain is built from TRBV5-1 and TRBJ2-7; D might be TRBD1 (6 bases). V was cut by 2 bases and J by 0 bases, with 15 bases left in between. CDR1 and CDR2 (germline): SGHRS, YFSETQ. This CDR3 contains 16 residues. The CDR3 sequence: CASSLQGSSSSYEQYF. In nucleotides, the CDR3 is TGCGCCAGCAGCTTACAGGGCAGTAGTAGCTCCTACGAGCAGTACTTC.

In the case of this clonotype: This may stem from a read error, because a much larger clone lies one nucleotide away. Here the CDR3 reads CASSLGPAGELFF. Written as DNA, the CDR3 is TGTGCCAGCAGCTTAGGGCCCGCCGGGGAGCTGTTTTTT. The genes are TRBV7-2 and TRBJ2-2; D is unresolved. The germline V gene has CDR1 SGHTA and CDR2 FQGNSA. Trimming took 1 base from V and 6 from J, leaving 6 bases between them. This CDR3 spans 13 amino acids.

Notes on this clonotype: The junction departs from germline at one end; a sequencing error may be responsible. V usage is TRBV7-7 and J usage is TRBJ2-1; 7 nucleotides align to TRBD1. Per germline, CDR1 SSHAT and CDR2 FNYEAQ (reference sequence). The CDR3 has 14 residues. CDR3 in amino acids: CASSLSQGSGEQFF. The CDR3 nucleotides read TGTGCTAGCAGCTTATCACAGGGGAGCGGTGAGCAGTTCTTC.

There are a few counts of this clonotype. The rearrangement uses TRBV30 and TRBJ1-1; TRBD1 is a possible D gene (6 bases). Trimming left V 4 bases short and J 4 bases short, with 10 bases between. The CDR3 has 12 residues. Germline V lookup: CDR1 GTSNPN, CDR2 SVGIG (reference sequence). This chain's CDR3 is CAWIGGRTEAFF. The CDR3 region has the DNA TGTGCCTGGATAGGGGGACGCACTGAAGCTTTCTTT.

Only a few counts were recorded for this clonotype. The chain joins TRBV4-3 to TRBJ1-1; D perhaps matches TRBD1 (5 bases). Deletions cut 0 bases from V and 7 bases from J, with 15 bases between. Germline-derived CDR1 and CDR2 are LGHNA and YSLEER. The CDR3 totals 15 residues. This CDR3 is CASSQDVGPGIEAFF. The CDR3 DNA sequence: TGCGCCAGCAGCCAAGATGTGGGGCCGGGGATTGAAGCTTTCTTT.

The V gene is TRBV5-1, the J gene TRBJ2-6, with D uncertain. Germline V gene lookup returns CDR1 SGHRS and CDR2 YFSETQ. V was trimmed by 0 bases and J by 0 bases, leaving 13 bases between them. This CDR3 has 18 residues. The CDR3 region has the DNA TGCGCCAGCAGCTTGGGGCCGTCCCGCCCCTCTGGGGCCAACGTCCTGACTTTC. As protein: CASSLGPSRPSGANVLTF.

This chain links TRBV10-1 with TRBJ2-3; D unclear. The germline CDR1 and CDR2 sequences are WNHNN and SYGVQD (reference sequence). The CDR3 spans 12 residues. Trimming stripped 2 bases from V and 4 bases from J, with 4 bases between. CDR3 sequence (DNA): TGCGCCAGCAGTGAGGTCCCAGATACGCAGTATTTT. This sequence encodes CASSEVPDTQYF.

In DNA form, the CDR3 reads TGTGCCAGCAGCAAGAGCTTCCTGGACTTCGAAGGGCTCGAGCAGTACTTC. Translation: CASSKSFLDFEGLEQYF. The chain is built from TRBV21-1 and TRBJ2-7; the table assigns TRBD2, which was not confirmed against the DNA. TRBV21-1 is recorded as a pseudogene. The CDR3 is made up of 17 amino acids.

CDR3 DNA sequence: TGTGCCAGCAGCGCAAGACTAGCGGGAGCCGGGGAGCTGTTTTTT. Protein: CASSARLAGAGELFF. The chain uses TRBV25-1 and TRBJ2-2; 12 bases are a match to TRBD2. CDR1 is MGHDK and CDR2 is SYGVNS in the germline V gene. The ends lost 6 bases at V and 6 bases at J; junction bases unmatched: 5. The CDR3 consists of 15 residues.

This chain connects TRBV7-9 to TRBJ2-2; D may be TRBD1 (5 bases). Germline V gives CDR1 SEHNR, CDR2 FQNEAQ (reference sequence). V shed 5 bases and J shed 5 bases, with 9 bases lying between them. CDR3 size: 13 residues. The CDR3 sequence is CASSRTLTGELFF. The CDR3, as DNA: TGTGCCAGCAGCAGGACACTGACCGGGGAGCTGTTTTTT.